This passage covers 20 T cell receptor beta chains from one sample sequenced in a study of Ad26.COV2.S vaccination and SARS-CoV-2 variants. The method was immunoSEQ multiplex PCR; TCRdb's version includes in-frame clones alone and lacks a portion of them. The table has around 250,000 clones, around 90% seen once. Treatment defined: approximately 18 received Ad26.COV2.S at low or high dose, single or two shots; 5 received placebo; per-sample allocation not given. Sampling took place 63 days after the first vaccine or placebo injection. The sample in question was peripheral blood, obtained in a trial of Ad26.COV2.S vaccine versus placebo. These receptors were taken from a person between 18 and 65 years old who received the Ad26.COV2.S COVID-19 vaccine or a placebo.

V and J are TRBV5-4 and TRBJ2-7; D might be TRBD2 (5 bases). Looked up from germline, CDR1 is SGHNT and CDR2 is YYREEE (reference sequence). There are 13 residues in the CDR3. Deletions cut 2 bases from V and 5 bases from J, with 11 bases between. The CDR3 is CASSFAGVHEQYV. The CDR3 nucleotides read TGTGCCAGCAGCTTCGCCGGGGTCCACGAGCAGTACGTC.

The CDR3 nucleotides are TGTGCCAGCAGCTGGCCAGGGACAGAGACCCAGTACTTC. It translates to CASSWPGTETQYF. The chain employs TRBV7-2 and TRBJ2-5; D possibly matches TRBD1 or TRBD2 (5 bases each). CDR3 length equals 13 residues. Looked up from germline, CDR1 is SGHTA and CDR2 is FQGNSA. Deletions cut 4 bases from V and 4 bases from J, with 10 bases between.

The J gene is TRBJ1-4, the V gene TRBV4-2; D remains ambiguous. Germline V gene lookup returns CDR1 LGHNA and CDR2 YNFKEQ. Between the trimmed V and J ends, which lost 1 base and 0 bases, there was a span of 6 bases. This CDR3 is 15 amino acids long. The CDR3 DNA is TGTGCCAGCAGCCAAGCCATTGCAACTAATGAAAAACTGTTTTTT. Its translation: CASSQAIATNEKLFF.

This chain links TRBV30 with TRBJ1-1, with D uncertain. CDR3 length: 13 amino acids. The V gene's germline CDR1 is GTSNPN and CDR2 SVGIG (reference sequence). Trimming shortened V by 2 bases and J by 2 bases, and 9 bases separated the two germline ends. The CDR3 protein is CAWSPDPNTEAFF. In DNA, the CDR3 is TGTGCCTGGAGTCCGGACCCTAACACTGAAGCTTTCTTT.

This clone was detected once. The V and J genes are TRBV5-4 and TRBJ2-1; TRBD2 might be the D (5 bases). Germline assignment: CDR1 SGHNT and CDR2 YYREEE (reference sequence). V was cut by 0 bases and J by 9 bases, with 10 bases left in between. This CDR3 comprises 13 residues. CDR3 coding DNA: TGTGCCAGCAGCTTGGTGCTAGCCAGTGAGCAGTTCTTC. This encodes CASSLVLASEQFF.

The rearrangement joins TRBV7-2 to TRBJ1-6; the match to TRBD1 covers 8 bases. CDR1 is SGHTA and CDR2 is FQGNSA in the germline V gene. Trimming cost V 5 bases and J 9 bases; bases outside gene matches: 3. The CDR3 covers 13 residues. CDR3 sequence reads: CASSMTGVSPLHF. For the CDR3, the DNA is TGTGCCAGCAGCATGACAGGGGTTTCACCCCTCCACTTT.

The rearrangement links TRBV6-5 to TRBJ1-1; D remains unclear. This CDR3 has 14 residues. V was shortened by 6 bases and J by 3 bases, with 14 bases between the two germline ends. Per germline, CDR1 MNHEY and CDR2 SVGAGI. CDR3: CASRSRAGHTEAFF. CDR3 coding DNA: TGTGCCAGCAGGAGCCGGGCTGGACACACTGAAGCTTTCTTT.

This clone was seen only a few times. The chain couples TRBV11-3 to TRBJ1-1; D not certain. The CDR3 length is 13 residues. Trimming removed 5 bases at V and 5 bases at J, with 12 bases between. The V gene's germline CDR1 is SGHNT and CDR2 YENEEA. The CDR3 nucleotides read TGTGCCAGCAGCGGCTCCGAGAGAACTGAAGCTTTCTTT. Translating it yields CASSGSERTEAFF.

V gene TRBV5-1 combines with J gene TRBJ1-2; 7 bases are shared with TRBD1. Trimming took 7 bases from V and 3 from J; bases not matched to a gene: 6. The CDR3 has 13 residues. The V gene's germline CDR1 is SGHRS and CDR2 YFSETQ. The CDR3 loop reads CASPDRLDYGYTF. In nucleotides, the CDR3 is TGCGCCAGCCCGGACAGGCTGGACTATGGCTACACCTTC.

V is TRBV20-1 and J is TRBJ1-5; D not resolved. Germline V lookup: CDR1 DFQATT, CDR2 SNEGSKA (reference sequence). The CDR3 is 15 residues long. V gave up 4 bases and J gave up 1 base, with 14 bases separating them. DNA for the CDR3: TGCAGTGCTACTGAGGACCCCGTGAGCAATCAGCCCCAGCATTTT. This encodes CSATEDPVSNQPQHF.

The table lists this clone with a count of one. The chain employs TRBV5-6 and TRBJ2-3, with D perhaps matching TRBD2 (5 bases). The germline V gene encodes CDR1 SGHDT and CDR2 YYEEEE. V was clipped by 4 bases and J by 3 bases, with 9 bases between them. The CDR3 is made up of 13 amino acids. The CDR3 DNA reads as TGTGCCAGCAGCCTGAGGGAAACAGATACGCAGTATTTT. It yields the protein CASSLRETDTQYF.

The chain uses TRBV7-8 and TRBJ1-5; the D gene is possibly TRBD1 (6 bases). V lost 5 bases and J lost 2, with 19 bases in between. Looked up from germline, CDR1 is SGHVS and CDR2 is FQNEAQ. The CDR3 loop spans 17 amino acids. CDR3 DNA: TGTGCCAGCAGCCTCTCGGGTAGGGGGAGGGGCAATCAGCCCCAGCATTTT. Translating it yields CASSLSGRGRGNQPQHF.

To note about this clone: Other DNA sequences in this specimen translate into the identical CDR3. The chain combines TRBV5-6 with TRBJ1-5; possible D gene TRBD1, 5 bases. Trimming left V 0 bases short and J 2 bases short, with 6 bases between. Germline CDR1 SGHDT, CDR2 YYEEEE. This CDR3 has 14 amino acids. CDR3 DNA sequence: TGTGCCAGCAGCTTGGGGGGCGGCAATCAGCCCCAGCATTTT. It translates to CASSLGGGNQPQHF.

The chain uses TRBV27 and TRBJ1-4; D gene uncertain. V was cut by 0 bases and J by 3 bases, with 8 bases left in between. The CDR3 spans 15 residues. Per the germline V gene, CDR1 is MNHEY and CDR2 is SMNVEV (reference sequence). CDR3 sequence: CASSLSGGANEKLFF. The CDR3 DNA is TGTGCCAGCAGTTTATCAGGAGGAGCTAATGAAAAACTGTTTTTT. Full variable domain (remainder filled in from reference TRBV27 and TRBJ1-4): EAQVTQNPRYLITVTGKKLTVTCSQNMNHEYMSWYRQDPGLGLRQIYYSMNVEVTDKGDVPEGYKVSRKEKRNFPLILESPSPNQTSLYFCASSLSGGANEKLFFGSGTQLSVL.

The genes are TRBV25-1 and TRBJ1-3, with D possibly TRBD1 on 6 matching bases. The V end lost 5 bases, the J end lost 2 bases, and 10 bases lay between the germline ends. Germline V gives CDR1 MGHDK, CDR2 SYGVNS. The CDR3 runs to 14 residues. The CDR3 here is CASSTGGAGNTIYF. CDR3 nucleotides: TGTGCCAGCAGTACGGGGGGCGCTGGAAACACCATATATTTT. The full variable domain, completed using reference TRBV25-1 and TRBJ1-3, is EADIYQTPRYLVIGTGKKITLECSQTMGHDKMYWYQQDPGMELHLIHYSYGVNSTEKGDLSSESTVSRIRTEHFPLTLESARPSHTSQYLCASSTGGAGNTIYFGEGSWLTVV.

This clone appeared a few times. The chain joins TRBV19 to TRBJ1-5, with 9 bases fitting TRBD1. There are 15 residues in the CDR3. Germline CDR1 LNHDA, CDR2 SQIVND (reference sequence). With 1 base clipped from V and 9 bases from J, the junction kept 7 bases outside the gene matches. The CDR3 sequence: CASSIVEGQGGPQHF. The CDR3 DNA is TGTGCCAGTAGTATAGTGGAGGGACAGGGTGGGCCCCAGCATTTT. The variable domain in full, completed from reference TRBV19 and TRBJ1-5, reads DGGITQSPKYLFRKEGQNVTLSCEQNLNHDAMYWYRQDPGQGLRLIYYSQIVNDFQKGDIAEGYSVSREKKESFPLTVTSAQKNPTAFYLCASSIVEGQGGPQHFGDGTRLSIL.

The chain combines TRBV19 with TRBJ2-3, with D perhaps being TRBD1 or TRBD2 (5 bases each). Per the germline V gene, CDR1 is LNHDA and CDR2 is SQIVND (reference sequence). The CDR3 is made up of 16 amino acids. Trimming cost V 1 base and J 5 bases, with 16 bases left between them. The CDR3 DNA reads TGTGCCAGTAGTATAGGCCCGGGACGGCAGGGAGATACGCAGTATTTT. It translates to CASSIGPGRQGDTQYF.

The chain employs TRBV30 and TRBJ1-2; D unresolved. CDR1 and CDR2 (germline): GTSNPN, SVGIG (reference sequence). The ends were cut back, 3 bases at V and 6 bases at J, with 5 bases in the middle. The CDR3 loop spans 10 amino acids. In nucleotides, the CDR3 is TGTGCCTGGAGAGGAAATGGCTACACCTTC. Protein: CAWRGNGYTF.

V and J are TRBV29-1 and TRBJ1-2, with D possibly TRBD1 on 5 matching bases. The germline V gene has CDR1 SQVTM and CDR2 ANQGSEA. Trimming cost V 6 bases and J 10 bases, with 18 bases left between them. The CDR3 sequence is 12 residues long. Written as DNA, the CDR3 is TGCAGCGTATGGGACCGCCAATTTGACTACACCTTC. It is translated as CSVWDRQFDYTF. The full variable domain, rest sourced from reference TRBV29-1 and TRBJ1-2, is SAVISQKPSRDICQRGTSLTIQCQVDSQVTMMFWYRQQPGQSLTLIATANQGSEATYESGFVIDKFPISRPNLTFSTLTVSNMSPEDSSIYLCSVWDRQFDYTFGSGTRLTVV.

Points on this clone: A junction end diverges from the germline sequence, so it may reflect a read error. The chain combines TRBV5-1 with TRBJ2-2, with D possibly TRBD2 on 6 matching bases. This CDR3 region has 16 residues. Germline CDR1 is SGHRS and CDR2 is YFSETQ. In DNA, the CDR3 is TGCGCCAGCACCTTGCTGGGGGGACCGAACACCGGGGAGCTGTTTTTT. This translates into CASTLLGGPNTGELFF.